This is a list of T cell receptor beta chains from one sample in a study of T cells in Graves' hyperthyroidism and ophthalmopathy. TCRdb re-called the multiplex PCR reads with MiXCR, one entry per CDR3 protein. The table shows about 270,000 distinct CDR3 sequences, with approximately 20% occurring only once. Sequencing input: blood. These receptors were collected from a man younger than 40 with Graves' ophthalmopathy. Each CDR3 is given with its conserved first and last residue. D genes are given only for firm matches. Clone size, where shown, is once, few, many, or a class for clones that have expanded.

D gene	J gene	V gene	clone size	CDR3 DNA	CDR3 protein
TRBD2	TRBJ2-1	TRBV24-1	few	TGTGCCACCAGGGGGAGAACTAGCGGTTACAATGAGCAGTTCTTC	CATRGRTSGYNEQFF
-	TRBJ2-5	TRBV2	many	TGTGCCAGCAGTCCGGACTTGGGGGCCCAAGAGACCCAGTACTTC	CASSPDLGAQETQYF
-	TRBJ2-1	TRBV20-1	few	TGCAGTGCTAGAGTAGGGAGCGGACCCTACAATGAGCAGTTCTTC	CSARVGSGPYNEQFF
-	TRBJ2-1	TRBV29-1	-	TGCAGCGCCCTAAGCGCTAGCTCCTACAATGAGCAGTTCTTC	CSALSASSYNEQFF
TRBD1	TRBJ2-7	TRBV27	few	TGTGCCAGCAGTCGCCGAGGGACAGGGGACTACGAGCAGTACTTC	CASSRRGTGDYEQYF
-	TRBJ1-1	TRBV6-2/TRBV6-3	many	TGTGCCAGCAGCCCCTTAGGCAGGGAAAATGAAGCTTTCTTT	CASSPLGRENEAFF
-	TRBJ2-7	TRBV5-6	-	TGTGCCAGCAGCAAGGACATGACCTACGAGCAGTACTTC	CASSKDMTYEQYF
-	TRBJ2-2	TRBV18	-	TGTGCCAGCTCACCACGGATGAACACCGGGGAGCTGTTTTTT	CASSPRMNTGELFF
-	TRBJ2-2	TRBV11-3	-	TGTGCCAGCAGCTTAGGGGCGGACATAAACACCGGGGAGCTGTTTTTT	CASSLGADINTGELFF
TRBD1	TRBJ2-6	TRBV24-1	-	TGTGCCACCAGTGAAGAGACAGGGCTTACTGGGGCCAACGTCCTGACTTTC	CATSEETGLTGANVLTF
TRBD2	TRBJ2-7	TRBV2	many	TGTGCCAGCAGTCTGTCCGTCGGGGGATCTAGCGGGAGATGGGAGCAGTACTTC	CASSLSVGGSSGRWEQYF
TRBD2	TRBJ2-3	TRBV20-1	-	TGCAGTGCTAGACCGTGGGCGGGAGGGGGGTCAGATACGCAGTATTTT	CSARPWAGGGSDTQYF
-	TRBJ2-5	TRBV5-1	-	TGCGCCAGCAGTTCGGGGAGGTACCAAGAGACCCAGTACTTC	CASSSGRYQETQYF
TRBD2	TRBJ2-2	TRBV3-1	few	TGTGCCAGCAGCCAGGGACTAGCGGGGGTCACCGGGGAGCTGTTTTTT	CASSQGLAGVTGELFF
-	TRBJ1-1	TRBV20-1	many	TGCAGTGCTAGAGATTCATGGCTGCCCGAAGCTTTCTTT	CSARDSWLPEAFF
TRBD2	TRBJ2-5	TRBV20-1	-	TGCAGTGCTAGAGGGGATACTAGCGGGGGGGCCATTTGGGAGACCCAGTACTTC	CSARGDTSGGAIWETQYF
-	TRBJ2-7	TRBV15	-	TGTGCCACCAGCAGAGACCTCCTTAGCGGAGGTAGTAACGAGCAGTACTTC	CATSRDLLSGGSNEQYF
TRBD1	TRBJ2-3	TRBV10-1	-	TGCGCCAGCAGTGAGGCGTTGGGACAGGGCACAGATACGCAGTATTTT	CASSEALGQGTDTQYF
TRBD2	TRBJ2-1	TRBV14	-	TGTGCCAGCAGCCACGTTAGCGGGAGGGCCGTCAATGAGCAGTTCTTC	CASSHVSGRAVNEQFF
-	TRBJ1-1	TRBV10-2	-	TGCGCCAGCAGTGAAGGGGCGTACACTGAAGCTTTCTTT	CASSEGAYTEAFF
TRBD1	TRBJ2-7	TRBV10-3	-	TGTGCCATCAGTGAGAGCCGGGACAGGGGCCGAGAGCAGTACTTC	CAISESRDRGREQYF
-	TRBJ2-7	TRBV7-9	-	TGTGCCAGCAGCCCCGATAACTACGAGCAGTACTTC	CASSPDNYEQYF
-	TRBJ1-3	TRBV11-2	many	TGTGCCAGCAGCCAATCGACAGGTTCTAGCATTTTCAGGAACACCATATATTTT	CASSQSTGSSIFRNTIYF
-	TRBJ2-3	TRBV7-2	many	TGTGCCAGCAGCTTAATGGCCAGCACAGATACGCAGTATTTT	CASSLMASTDTQYF
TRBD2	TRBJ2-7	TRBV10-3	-	TGTGCCATCAGGGGACTAGACCACGAGCAGTACTTC	CAIRGLDHEQYF
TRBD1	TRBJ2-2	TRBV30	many	TGTGCCTGGAGAGGGGACAGAATCACCGGGGAGCTGTTTTTT	CAWRGDRITGELFF
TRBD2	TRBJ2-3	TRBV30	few	TGTGCCTGGAGTCCAGGACTAGGGATGCAGTATTTT	CAWSPGLGMQYF
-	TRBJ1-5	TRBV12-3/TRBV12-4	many	TGTGCCAGCAGTTTAAGGCAGGGTTGCAATCAGCCCCAGCATTTT	CASSLRQGCNQPQHF
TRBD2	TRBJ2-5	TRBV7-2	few	TGTGCCAGCAGCTTGGGGCTAGCGGGAGGGTTCCAAGAGACCCAGTACTTC	CASSLGLAGGFQETQYF
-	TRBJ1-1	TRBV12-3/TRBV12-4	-	TGTGCCAGCCGGCCCCTACGGGCAGTCACTGAAGCTTTCTTT	CASRPLRAVTEAFF
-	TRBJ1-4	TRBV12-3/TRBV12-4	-	TGTGCCAGCAGTTCAGGGGTCGGTGAAAAACTGTTTTTT	CASSSGVGEKLFF
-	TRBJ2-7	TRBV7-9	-	TGTGCCAGCAGCTCTGACACCGGGATAGCCTACGAGCAGTACTTC	CASSSDTGIAYEQYF